A single sample gave rise to the 16 T cell receptor beta chains below, sequenced in a study of CD8 T cells in ankylosing spondylitis. MiXCR, run by TCRdb on the 5' RACE reads, gives a single entry per CDR3 protein. The sample lists around 300,000 distinct CDR3 sequences; around a tenth were seen once. Sequenced material: blood, either unsorted or a sorted T cell fraction (not recorded which). These TCRs come from a female donor with ankylosing spondylitis or in good health (not recorded which).

The CDR3 DNA follows: TGTGCCAGCTGGGAAACGAACACCGGGGAGCTGTTTTTT. It is translated as CASWETNTGELFF. The chain is built from TRBV6-1 and TRBJ2-2; D remains ambiguous. Trimming left V 8 bases short and J 0 bases short, with 7 bases between. This CDR3 region has 13 residues. Germline assignment: CDR1 MNHNS and CDR2 SASEGT.

This clonotype was detected many times. The chain combines TRBV29-1 with TRBJ1-6, with 7 positions matching TRBD1. With 6 bases clipped from V and 7 bases from J, the junction kept 6 bases outside the gene matches. The CDR3 covers 13 residues. Germline V CDR1 and CDR2: SQVTM, ANQGSEA. The CDR3 is CSVWTGVNSPLHF. CDR3 bases: TGCAGCGTATGGACAGGCGTGAATTCACCCCTCCACTTT.

In this sample, this clonotype turned up many times. The chain has TRBV5-5 and TRBJ2-7; 7 bases are shared with TRBD1. Germline loops: CDR1 SGHKS, CDR2 YYEKEE (reference sequence). The length of the CDR3 is 14 residues. The junction had 11 bases not matched to a gene; V was cut back by 8 bases and J by 3 bases. The DNA of the CDR3 is TGTGCCAGTACGGCCCCGGGACAGTACTACGAGCAGTACTTC. It specifies CASTAPGQYYEQYF.

The J gene is TRBJ2-5, the V gene TRBV7-2, with unresolved D. The CDR3 has 13 amino acids. V was cut by 3 bases and J by 4 bases, with 9 bases left in between. Germline CDR1 and CDR2: SGHTA and FQGNSA. The CDR3 sequence: CASSFAPPETQYF. CDR3 DNA: TGTGCCAGCAGCTTTGCCCCCCCAGAGACCCAGTACTTC.

The V gene is TRBV28, the J gene TRBJ1-5, with D possibly TRBD1 on 5 matching bases. CDR1 MDHEN and CDR2 SYDVKM come from the germline V gene. The CDR3 length is 13 residues. Trimming removed 4 bases from V and 6 bases from J, with 10 bases in between. The CDR3 DNA sequence: TGTGCCAGCAGTTGGGGGATGAGTCAGCCCCAGCATTTT. Translating gives CASSWGMSQPQHF. The full variable domain, its missing parts supplied by reference TRBV28 and TRBJ1-5, is DVKVTQSSRYLVKRTGEKVFLECVQDMDHENMFWYRQDPGLGLRLIYFSYDVKMKEKGDIPEGYSVSREKKERFSLILESASTNQTSMYLCASSWGMSQPQHFGDGTRLSIL.

The chain joins TRBV6-5 to TRBJ1-1; tentatively, D is TRBD1 (6 bases). Germline CDR1 is MNHEY and CDR2 is SVGAGI. CDR3 size: 15 residues. With 0 bases removed from V and 5 bases from J, the gap between germline ends came to 13 bases. The CDR3 protein is CASSYSRDRLTEAFF. In DNA form, the CDR3 reads TGTGCCAGCAGTTACTCGAGAGACAGGTTGACTGAAGCTTTCTTT.

This clonotype was seen ten or more times. The chain recombines TRBV20-1 with TRBJ2-3, with 7 positions matching TRBD2. The CDR3 has 14 amino acids. The trim removed 6 bases at V and 2 bases at J, leaving 8 bases unmatched. Germline V gene data show CDR1 as DFQATT and CDR2 as SNEGSKA (reference sequence). The CDR3 bases are TGCAGTGCGGAAGCGGGAACCGACACAGATACGCAGTATTTT. This translates into CSAEAGTDTDTQYF.

This clonotype was counted only a few times. The chain is built from TRBV20-1 and TRBJ1-6, with 8 bases fitting TRBD1. CDR1 is DFQATT and CDR2 is SNEGSKA in the germline V gene (reference sequence). Losses at the gene ends were 0 bases for V and 9 bases for J; bases not matched to a gene: 7. CDR3 length: 15 residues. DNA for the CDR3: TGCAGTGCTAGAGAACGACAGGGGAGAGGTTCACCCCTCCACTTT. Its protein product is CSARERQGRGSPLHF.

This clonotype was detected a few times. CDR3 in amino acids: CASRTRREKYNEQFF. The CDR3 coding sequence is TGTGCCAGCAGAACGCGGCGGGAAAAGTACAATGAGCAGTTCTTC. V is TRBV28 and J is TRBJ2-1; possibly TRBD2 for D (6 bases). Trimming shortened V by 6 bases and J by 4 bases, and 16 bases separated the two germline ends. The CDR3 runs 15 residues. Germline V lookup: CDR1 MDHEN, CDR2 SYDVKM.

V gene TRBV27 combines with J gene TRBJ1-1; D possibly corresponds to TRBD1 (6 bases). This CDR3 comprises 17 residues. The V gene's germline CDR1 is MNHEY and CDR2 SMNVEV (reference sequence). Trimming left V 2 bases short and J 1 base short, with 17 bases between. This chain's CDR3 is CASSLVRGAEWNTEAFF. CDR3 coding DNA: TGTGCCAGCAGTTTAGTTCGGGGGGCAGAATGGAACACTGAAGCTTTCTTT.

This clonotype was counted at least ten times. The chain uses TRBV7-8 and TRBJ1-6; no firm D call. The germline V and J ends were trimmed by 0 bases and 4 bases, with 7 bases remaining between them. Per germline, CDR1 SGHVS and CDR2 FQNEAQ. The CDR3 consists of 15 residues. In DNA, the CDR3 is TGTGCCAGCAGCTTAGCCAACAGTTATAATTCACCCCTCCACTTT. It encodes CASSLANSYNSPLHF.

The table lists this clonotype with a few counts. The rearrangement uses TRBV15 and TRBJ2-3, with 10 bases aligning to TRBD1. CDR3 length: 18 residues. Germline CDR1 LNHNV, CDR2 YYDKDF (reference sequence). J gave up 1 base and V 0 bases, and 7 bases lay outside the gene matches. For the CDR3, the DNA is TGTGCCACCAGCAGAGATCGCCCTGGGACAGGGGGCACAGATACGCAGTATTTT. Translated, it gives CATSRDRPGTGGTDTQYF. The full variable domain, with the rest looked up from reference TRBV15 and TRBJ2-3, is DAMVIQNPRYQVTQFGKPVTLSCSQTLNHNVMYWYQQKSSQAPKLLFHYYDKDFNNEADTPDNFQSRRPNTSFCFLDIRSPGLGDTAMYLCATSRDRPGTGGTDTQYFGPGTRLTVL.

Many counts were recorded for this clonotype. The chain employs TRBV27 and TRBJ2-2, with unresolved D. Germline V lookup: CDR1 MNHEY, CDR2 SMNVEV (reference sequence). CDR3 length: 14 residues. Trimming removed 0 bases from V and 7 bases from J, with 9 bases in between. The CDR3 region has the DNA TGTGCCAGCAGTTTATCGGTCCAGTACGGGGAGCTGTTTTTT. Translated: CASSLSVQYGELFF.

This clonotype was counted only a few times. This chain connects TRBV27 to TRBJ1-1; D remains ambiguous. The CDR3 loop spans 12 amino acids. Germline V CDR1 and CDR2: MNHEY, SMNVEV (reference sequence). Trimming removed 2 bases from V and 10 bases from J, with 11 bases in between. This CDR3 is CASSLVGKGAFF. The CDR3 DNA reads TGTGCCAGCAGTTTAGTGGGGAAAGGAGCTTTCTTT.

This clonotype has ten or more counts. The CDR3 is CSAGLIWVRDQPQHF. Here the CDR3 DNA reads TGCAGTGCTGGCCTCATTTGGGTGAGAGATCAGCCCCAGCATTTT. The chain is built from TRBV20-1 and TRBJ1-5; D not resolved. V was clipped by 5 bases and J by 5 bases, with 19 bases between them. Germline loops: CDR1 DFQATT, CDR2 SNEGSKA (reference sequence). The CDR3 has 15 residues.

This clonotype was picked up many times. The chain combines TRBV10-3 with TRBJ1-1; 8 bases line up with TRBD1. The CDR3 loop spans 14 amino acids. Germline V gene data show CDR1 as ENHRY and CDR2 as SYGVKD. V gave up 4 bases and J gave up 4 bases; unmatched junction bases: 5. The CDR3 DNA reads as TGTGCCATCAGTGGTAGGACAGGGAGCACTGAAGCTTTCTTT. This gives the protein CAISGRTGSTEAFF.